This is a list of T cell receptor beta chains from one sample in a study of CD8 T cells in ankylosing spondylitis. TCRdb processed the 5' RACE reads anew with MiXCR; each CDR3 protein has one entry. The sample holds 130,000 or so distinct CDR3 sequences; 7% are singletons and the top ten take 9% to 15%. The sample was blood, either unsorted or a sorted T cell fraction (not recorded which). The receptors stem from a male donor with ankylosing spondylitis or in good health (not recorded which). Each CDR3 is given with its conserved first and last residue. The D gene is left open where the match is weak. Not every row has a clone size; where given, it reads once, few, many or a size class.

many	TRBV5-1	.	TRBJ1-2	TGCGCCAGCAGCCCGATGGGAGAGAACTATGGCTACACCTTC	CASSPMGENYGYTF
many	TRBV5-1	.	TRBJ1-2	TGCGCCAGCAGCTTGGTCCCACCTAACTATGGCTACACCTTC	CASSLVPPNYGYTF
many	TRBV5-1	.	TRBJ2-2	TGCGCCAGCAGTATCCAGGGGGAGGCCACCGGGGAGCTGTTTTTT	CASSIQGEATGELFF
many	TRBV2	TRBD1	TRBJ1-6	TGTGCCAGCAGTGAAGAGAACAGGGGGCCTTCACCCCTCCACTTT	CASSEENRGPSPLHF
.	TRBV20-1	TRBD1	TRBJ1-2	TGCAGTGCTGACAGGGGCTACTCCTTC	CSADRGYSF
many	TRBV7-9	TRBD1	TRBJ2-7	TGTGCCAGCAGCTTCAGGGACAGGGGGTTCGACGAGCAGTACTTC	CASSFRDRGFDEQYF
.	TRBV7-7	TRBD2	TRBJ2-2	TGTGCTAGCAGCTTTGGACTAGGATCCACCGGGGAGCTGTTTTTT	CASSFGLGSTGELFF
many	TRBV12-3/TRBV12-4	TRBD1	TRBJ2-2	TGTGCCAGCAGCGGGACAGGGCGAACCGGGGAGCTGTTTTTT	CASSGTGRTGELFF
many	TRBV12-3/TRBV12-4	.	TRBJ2-5	TGTGCCAGCAGTATCGAGACAGGCCAAGAGACCCAGTACTTC	CASSIETGQETQYF
.	TRBV29-1	.	TRBJ2-7	TGCAGCGTTGAAGGGGCCGGGGATTCGGGAGAGCAGTACTTC	CSVEGAGDSGEQYF
many	TRBV2	TRBD1	TRBJ2-1	TGTGCCAGCAGTCGCCGAGGGGGACAGGGGTCGTACAATGAGCAGTTCTTC	CASSRRGGQGSYNEQFF
few	TRBV5-4	.	TRBJ2-3	TGTGCCAGCAGCTTGGTTCTAGAGGACCTCACAGATACGCAGTATTTT	CASSLVLEDLTDTQYF
many	TRBV7-2	TRBD2	TRBJ2-1	TGTGCCAGCAGCGATCGGACTAGCGGGAGGAATGAGCAGTTCTTC	CASSDRTSGRNEQFF
many	TRBV24-1	.	TRBJ2-4	TGTGCCACCAGTGATCCCTCCAACATTCAGTACTTC	CATSDPSNIQYF
many	TRBV5-1	.	TRBJ1-6	TGCGCCAGCAGCTTTGCGCGGAAGGAATCACCCCTCCACTTT	CASSFARKESPLHF
many	TRBV5-5	.	TRBJ2-2	TGTGCCAGCAGCTTGCAGGGGACGGGCACCGGGGAGCTGTTTTTT	CASSLQGTGTGELFF
many	TRBV5-1	TRBD1	TRBJ2-2	TGCGCCAGCAGCGCACAGGGGGAAGCCGGGGAGCTGTTTTTT	CASSAQGEAGELFF
many	TRBV20-1	.	TRBJ1-5	TGCAGTGCCCCAATCGGTAATCAGCCCCAGCATTTT	CSAPIGNQPQHF
many	TRBV20-1	.	TRBJ1-1	TGCAGTGCTAGGCCCTTTCAAGGGAGGACTGAAGCTTTCTTT	CSARPFQGRTEAFF
many	TRBV5-1	.	TRBJ1-6	TGCGCCAGCAGCCCAGGGACGGCAAATTCACCCCTCCACTTT	CASSPGTANSPLHF
.	TRBV12-3/TRBV12-4	TRBD1	TRBJ1-4	TGTGCCGGAGGAGACAGGGGCCTTGAAAAACTGTTTTTT	CAGGDRGLEKLFF
medium-sized	TRBV5-4	TRBD2	TRBJ2-1	TGTGCCAGCAGCTTGGGAAGCGGGGGGGTCTACAATGAGCAGTTCTTC	CASSLGSGGVYNEQFF
many	TRBV2	.	TRBJ2-1	TGTGCCAGCAGTGATGGGGGGAATGAGCAGTTCTTC	CASSDGGNEQFF
many	TRBV7-8	TRBD1	TRBJ2-1	TGTGCCAGCAGCTTAGACGGGACAGGTGGAGAGCAGTTCTTC	CASSLDGTGGEQFF
many	TRBV15	.	TRBJ2-7	TGTGCCACCAGCAGAGACAGGGGCTCCTCCTACGAGCAGTACTTC	CATSRDRGSSYEQYF
many	TRBV7-8	TRBD2	TRBJ2-1	TGTGCCAGCAGCTTCGCTACTAGCGGGGGTCGGGATGAGCAGTTCTTC	CASSFATSGGRDEQFF
many	TRBV5-1	.	TRBJ2-3	TGCGCCAGCAGGCTGACTCTAACGCCGGATACGCAGTATTTT	CASRLTLTPDTQYF
many	TRBV9	TRBD1	TRBJ1-2	TGTGCCAGCAGCGCCCTACAGGGGGATGGCTACACCTTC	CASSALQGDGYTF
many	TRBV9	TRBD1	TRBJ1-1	TGTGCCAGCAGCGTCGGTACGATGGGACAGGGGTTTCAGAACACTGAAGCTTTCTTT	CASSVGTMGQGFQNTEAFF
many	TRBV7-2	.	TRBJ1-3	TGTGCCAGCAGCTTAAGCCGGGCGGCCCAAAACACCATATATTTT	CASSLSRAAQNTIYF
many	TRBV7-2	.	TRBJ2-1	TGTGCCAGCAGCCCCACTCGCTTAGGCCGGGAGCAGTTCTTC	CASSPTRLGREQFF
many	TRBV7-3	.	TRBJ1-2	TGTGCCAGCAGCTTACCGGGAGCTAACTATGGCTACACCTTC	CASSLPGANYGYTF
.	TRBV29-1	.	TRBJ1-4	TGCAGCGTTGGGAGGGGGTCTAATGAAAAACTGTTTTTT	CSVGRGSNEKLFF
many	TRBV6-2/TRBV6-3	.	TRBJ2-5	TGTGCCAGCGAAGGGCCTAACCAAGAGACCCAGTACTTC	CASEGPNQETQYF
few	TRBV30	TRBD2	TRBJ2-1	TGTGCCTGGAGAGCGGGACTAGCGGGGAGTAATGAGCAGTTCTTC	CAWRAGLAGSNEQFF
many	TRBV12-3/TRBV12-4	.	TRBJ1-5	TGTGCCAGCAGCCTAGACAGTAGCAATCAGCCCCAGCATTTT	CASSLDSSNQPQHF
many	TRBV7-8	TRBD1	TRBJ1-1	TGTGCCAGCAGCCTCCGGTATAAGGGACAGGGGAACACTGAAGCTTTCTTT	CASSLRYKGQGNTEAFF
many	TRBV14	TRBD1	TRBJ2-1	TGTGCCAGCAGCCCCTACAGGGGGTCCTACAATGAGCAGTTCTTC	CASSPYRGSYNEQFF
many	TRBV20-1	.	TRBJ2-4	TGCAGTGCTAGAGACGGGTTCGGCAAAAACATTCAGTACTTC	CSARDGFGKNIQYF
many	TRBV7-2	.	TRBJ2-3	TGTGCCAGCAGCCTACAAACCTTGTTTAGCACAGATACGCAGTATTTT	CASSLQTLFSTDTQYF
many	TRBV20-1	.	TRBJ1-2	TGCAGTGCGAGCGGTGCGGGATATGGCTACACCTTC	CSASGAGYGYTF
.	TRBV5-1	.	TRBJ2-2	TGCGCCAGCAGCATAGGCTGGTCGACAGAGCTGTTTTTT	CASSIGWSTELFF
.	TRBV20-1	TRBD1	TRBJ1-5	TGCAGTGCTCCGACAGGGGGGAGCAATCAGCCCCAGCATTTT	CSAPTGGSNQPQHF
medium-sized	TRBV20-1	.	TRBJ1-1	TGCAGTGCTGGATCTGAGGTGTCGAACACTGAAGCTTTCTTT	CSAGSEVSNTEAFF
many	TRBV28	.	TRBJ1-1	TGTGCCAGCTCCGCTGGGGGGACTGAAGCTTTCTTT	CASSAGGTEAFF
many	TRBV4-2	TRBD1	TRBJ1-4	TGTGCCAGCAGCCGCCCACCGGGACAGGGGATTGAAAAACTGTTTTTT	CASSRPPGQGIEKLFF
.	TRBV4-1	.	TRBJ2-2	TGCGCCAGCAGCCACCTTATAAGCGACGGGGAGCTGTTTTTT	CASSHLISDGELFF
many	TRBV7-9	.	TRBJ2-3	TGTGCCAGCAGCTCCCCCCGACCCGTTAATACGCAGTATTTT	CASSSPRPVNTQYF
many	TRBV29-1	.	TRBJ1-3	TGCAGCGTTGCCCCGGAGATCGGGGACACCATATATTTT	CSVAPEIGDTIYF